These T cell receptor beta chains were read from a single sample in a study of post-analysis software for immune sequencing data. TCRdb re-derived calls from the PCR reads in MiXCR, one entry per CDR3 protein. The repertoire holds 700,000 to 900,000 distinct CDR3 sequences, with 46% as singletons. The specimen sequenced was blood. These receptors all come from a girl aged 10 to 17 with multiple sclerosis. Each CDR3 is given with its conserved first and last residue. The D gene is left open where the match is weak. Clone size is stated in some rows and not others, as once, few, many or a class when expanded.

abundance,j_gene,v_gene,d_gene,CDR3aa,CDR3nt
.,TRBJ2-5,TRBV29-1,TRBD1,CSVAPGQQYF,TGCAGCGTTGCCCCGGGACAGCAGTACTTC
.,TRBJ2-1,TRBV5-1,TRBD2,CASSLDRLADYNEQFF,TGCGCCAGCAGCTTGGATCGTCTAGCGGACTACAATGAGCAGTTCTTC
few,TRBJ2-7,TRBV3-1,TRBD1,CASSPRTGVGYEQYF,TGTGCCAGCAGCCCCCGGACAGGGGTAGGCTACGAGCAGTACTTC
.,TRBJ1-4,TRBV28,.,CASSLGQTATNEKLFF,TGTGCCAGCAGTCTCGGACAGACTGCAACTAATGAAAAACTGTTTTTT
.,TRBJ2-1,TRBV7-2,TRBD2,CASSLEGTRVSNEQFF,TGTGCCAGCAGCTTAGAAGGGACTAGGGTGTCCAATGAGCAGTTCTTC
once,TRBJ2-2,TRBV10-2,.,CASSEFGGPGELFF,TGCGCCAGCAGTGAGTTTGGGGGACCCGGGGAGCTGTTTTTT
few,TRBJ2-1,TRBV11-2,TRBD2,CASSLGAAGAHEQFF,TGTGCCAGCAGCCTTGGAGCAGCGGGAGCGCATGAGCAGTTCTTC
.,TRBJ2-7,TRBV4-1,TRBD2,CASSQDLVYTSGSHEQYF,TGCGCCAGCAGCCAAGATCTTGTCTACACTAGCGGGAGTCACGAGCAGTACTTC
few,TRBJ2-1,TRBV7-2,TRBD2,CASSWTSGRDNEQFF,TGTGCCAGCAGCTGGACTAGCGGGAGGGACAATGAGCAGTTCTTC
.,TRBJ1-5,TRBV28,.,CASSFGTGTISNQPQHF,TGTGCCAGCAGTTTTGGAACCGGGACTATCAGCAATCAGCCCCAGCATTTT
many,TRBJ2-7,TRBV10-3,.,CAIKDGTYYEQYF,TGTGCCATCAAGGACGGAACCTACTACGAGCAGTACTTC
.,TRBJ1-1,TRBV9,.,CASSDYRDSAEAFF,TGTGCCAGCAGCGATTACAGGGATTCGGCTGAAGCTTTCTTT
.,TRBJ2-4,TRBV7-2,TRBD1,CASSLEAKGATQYF,TGTGCCAGCAGCTTAGAGGCCAAGGGGGCCACTCAGTACTTC
few,TRBJ2-7,TRBV2,TRBD1,CASSDPGTGSYEQYF,TGTGCCAGCAGTGATCCTGGGACAGGGTCCTACGAGCAGTACTTC
once,TRBJ1-5,TRBV24-1,.,CATSERGSHNQPQHF,TGTGCCACCAGTGAAAGAGGCAGCCACAATCAGCCCCAGCATTTT
few,TRBJ2-1,TRBV28,.,CASSPESGSFYNEQFF,TGTGCCAGCAGCCCCGAATCTGGGAGTTTTTACAATGAGCAGTTCTTC
.,TRBJ1-5,TRBV28,.,CASSLPPRRVYSNQPQHF,TGTGCCAGCAGTTTGCCCCCCCGCCGGGTTTATAGCAATCAGCCCCAGCATTTT
.,TRBJ2-1,TRBV5-1,TRBD2,CASSMGGYGPGNEQFF,TGCGCCAGCAGCATGGGAGGGTATGGGCCCGGGAATGAGCAGTTCTTC
.,TRBJ2-1,TRBV9,TRBD2,CASSEPLAGAYNEQFF,TGTGCCAGCAGCGAACCGCTAGCGGGAGCCTACAATGAGCAGTTCTTC
.,TRBJ2-3,TRBV5-6,.,CASSLAGVTGTDTQYF,TGTGCCAGCAGCTTGGCTGGGGTAACGGGCACAGATACGCAGTATTTT
.,TRBJ2-4,TRBV27,TRBD2,CASSQTGLAGGLREQYF,TGTGCCAGCAGTCAGACGGGACTAGCGGGAGGTTTACGGGAGCAGTACTTC
.,TRBJ2-7,TRBV7-9,TRBD1,CASSSTRTGAYEQYF,TGTGCCAGCAGCTCAACACGGACAGGGGCCTACGAGCAGTACTTC
.,TRBJ2-7,TRBV5-1,TRBD2,CASSEKLAGGLYEQYF,TGCGCCAGCAGCGAAAAACTAGCGGGGGGACTCTACGAGCAGTACTTC
once,TRBJ2-1,TRBV20-1,TRBD2,CSAGTTGTSGRALQFF,TGCAGTGCTGGGACTACCGGGACTAGCGGGAGGGCCTTGCAGTTCTTC
.,TRBJ1-2,TRBV7-9,TRBD1,CASSLGSGGNYDYTF,TGTGCCAGCAGCTTAGGATCAGGGGGGAACTATGACTACACCTTC
.,TRBJ1-2,TRBV20-1,TRBD1,CSAPTTGGGYTF,TGCAGTGCCCCAACGACAGGGGGAGGCTACACCTTC
.,TRBJ2-5,TRBV6-2/TRBV6-3,.,CASGIDRKETQYF,TGTGCCAGCGGGATAGACAGAAAAGAGACCCAGTACTTC
.,TRBJ2-2,TRBV20-1,TRBD2,CSARDHGRAGTGELFF,TGCAGTGCTAGAGATCATGGGAGGGCCGGCACCGGGGAGCTGTTTTTT
.,TRBJ2-3,TRBV20-1,TRBD2,CSAKRAGLAGDTQYF,TGCAGTGCCAAAAGGGCGGGACTAGCAGGGGATACGCAGTATTTT
few,TRBJ2-1,TRBV7-9,TRBD1,CASSLAGTGFVEQFF,TGTGCCAGCAGCTTAGCCGGGACAGGTTTTGTTGAGCAGTTCTTC
.,TRBJ2-1,TRBV7-9,.,CASSLVELAEQFF,TGTGCCAGCAGCTTAGTAGAGCTCGCTGAGCAGTTCTTC
.,TRBJ2-7,TRBV10-3,TRBD1,CAISEVWGQSYEQYF,TGTGCCATCAGTGAAGTGTGGGGACAGTCCTACGAGCAGTACTTC
once,TRBJ1-1,TRBV7-9,.,CASNRDSPEAFF,TGTGCCAGCAACAGGGATAGCCCTGAAGCTTTCTTT
once,TRBJ2-3,TRBV12-3/TRBV12-4,.,CACSFWVDTQYF,TGTGCCTGCAGTTTCTGGGTCGATACGCAGTATTTT
.,TRBJ2-5,TRBV7-9,TRBD2,CASSLRESGETQYF,TGTGCCAGCAGCCTGCGGGAGAGTGGGGAGACCCAGTACTTC
few,TRBJ2-7,TRBV20-1,TRBD1,CSARAGTGPSYEQYF,TGCAGTGCTAGGGCCGGGACAGGCCCCTCCTACGAGCAGTACTTC
.,TRBJ2-5,TRBV25-1,TRBD1,CASSEWGTGKETQYF,TGTGCCAGCAGTGAATGGGGGACAGGGAAAGAGACCCAGTACTTC
once,TRBJ2-2,TRBV5-1,.,CASNRRGTGELFF,TGCGCCAGCAATAGACGAGGCACCGGGGAGCTGTTTTTT
once,TRBJ2-7,TRBV29-1,.,CSAAEAGEQYF,TGCAGCGCCGCAGAGGCCGGCGAGCAGTACTTC
.,TRBJ2-1,TRBV7-2,.,CASSWRAHEQFF,TGTGCCAGCAGCTGGAGGGCGCATGAGCAGTTCTTC
few,TRBJ2-7,TRBV30,TRBD2,CAWSRAGTSYEQYF,TGTGCCTGGAGTCGAGCGGGAACCTCCTACGAGCAGTACTTC
.,TRBJ2-7,TRBV28,TRBD2,CASSRRRTSGTKSNIKGNEQYF,TGTGCCAGCAGCAGAAGGAGGACTAGCGGGACCAAATCGAATATTAAAGGGAACGAGCAGTACTTC
few,TRBJ2-1,TRBV4-1,TRBD2,CASSQDSAGEYNEQFF,TGCGCCAGCAGCCAAGATTCGGCGGGAGAGTACAATGAGCAGTTCTTC
.,TRBJ1-1,TRBV3-1,TRBD1,CASSLDRVGSAFF,TGTGCCAGCAGCCTTGACAGGGTCGGGTCGGCTTTCTTT
.,TRBJ1-6,TRBV12-3/TRBV12-4,.,CASSLTLGDLHF,TGTGCCAGCAGTCTGACTTTAGGGGACCTCCACTTT
.,TRBJ1-2,TRBV6-6,TRBD1,CASTEDRGRGYGYTF,TGTGCCAGCACCGAAGACAGGGGGCGCGGATATGGCTACACCTTC
once,TRBJ2-1,TRBV7-2,TRBD2,CASSSSPSGRDEQFF,TGTGCCAGCAGTTCAAGCCCTAGCGGGCGGGATGAGCAGTTCTTC
few,TRBJ1-2,TRBV12-3/TRBV12-4,.,CASSLWGVGGYTF,TGTGCCAGCAGTTTGTGGGGTGTCGGTGGCTACACCTTC
few,TRBJ2-7,TRBV5-5,.,CASSLTLRDNYEQYF,TGTGCCAGCAGCTTGACCCTCCGGGATAACTACGAGCAGTACTTC
.,TRBJ2-3,TRBV9,.,CASSVGHYPDTQYF,TGTGCCAGCAGCGTAGGCCATTATCCAGATACGCAGTATTTT
.,TRBJ1-6,TRBV6-1,.,CASRETGVNSPLHF,TGTGCCAGCAGGGAGACAGGTGTTAATTCACCCCTCCACTTT